Shown below are 27 T cell receptor beta chains from a single sample sequenced in a study of CD8+CD57+ T cells in acquired aplastic anemia. Researchers used genomic DNA as the template to profile TCR beta VDJ and CDR3. TCRdb recomputed calls from the reads with MiXCR, one row per CDR3 protein. Of about 180,000 distinct CDR3 sequences listed, roughly 65% are singletons. Whoever was chosen for sequencing had shown CD8+CD57+ cell expansion by flow cytometry. Material for sequencing was sorted CD4+, CD8+, or CD8+CD57+ T cells (not recorded which) from PBMCs. These receptors were obtained from a human donor with aplastic anemia.

As concerns this clonotype: An end of the junction does not agree with germline; a read error may underlie this. The chain couples TRBV5-8 to TRBJ2-3, with 9 bases identical to TRBD2. Germline V CDR1 and CDR2: SGHTS, YDEGEE. This CDR3 comprises 17 residues. The CDR3 spells CASSSSPSGGFTDTQYF. In nucleotides, the CDR3 is TGCGCCAGCAGCTCCTCCCCCAGCGGGGGGTTCACAGATACGCAGTATTTT.

The chain links TRBV2 to TRBJ2-2; maybe TRBD1 (6 bases). Germline CDR1 SNHLY, CDR2 FYNNEI. CDR3 length: 14 amino acids. The V end was cut by 4 bases, the J end by 4 bases, with 10 bases between. For the CDR3, the DNA is TGTGCCAGCAGTGTTAGGGACACCACCGGGGAGCTGTTTTTT. Protein product: CASSVRDTTGELFF.

The V and J genes are TRBV10-2 and TRBJ2-2; 11 bases match TRBD2. V trimming: 6 bases; J trimming: 8 bases; junction bases outside the gene matches: 8. The CDR3 contains 15 residues. Germline assignment: CDR1 WSHSY and CDR2 SAAADI. CDR3 amino acids: CASRQTSGKAGELFF. The DNA for the CDR3 is TGCGCCAGCAGACAGACTAGCGGGAAAGCGGGGGAGCTGTTTTTT.

This chain joins TRBV7-9 and TRBJ2-7; D gene unclear. Trimming cost V 3 bases and J 6 bases, with 15 bases left between them. CDR1 is SEHNR, CDR2 FQNEAQ, per germline (reference sequence). This CDR3 spans 14 amino acids. This chain's CDR3 is CASSLSTVAPEQYF. As DNA, the CDR3 is TGTGCCAGCAGCTTGAGCACCGTGGCTCCCGAGCAGTACTTC.

This chain connects TRBV19 to TRBJ1-3; 8 bases fit TRBD1. Trimming at V came to 5 bases and at J to 2 bases, leaving 11 bases not matched to a gene. This CDR3 spans 17 amino acids. The V gene's germline CDR1 is LNHDA and CDR2 SQIVND (reference sequence). The CDR3 nucleotides read TGTGCCAGTAGTCCCGGGGACAGGCCCCATACTGGAAACACCATATATTTT. Translated: CASSPGDRPHTGNTIYF. The entire variable domain, with the rest obtained from reference TRBV19 and TRBJ1-3, is as follows: DGGITQSPKYLFRKEGQNVTLSCEQNLNHDAMYWYRQDPGQGLRLIYYSQIVNDFQKGDIAEGYSVSREKKESFPLTVTSAQKNPTAFYLCASSPGDRPHTGNTIYFGEGSWLTVV.

This chain uses TRBV2 with TRBJ2-3; D remains ambiguous. The CDR3 covers 17 residues. The germline V and J ends were trimmed by 2 bases and 0 bases, with 15 bases remaining between them. Per the germline V gene, CDR1 is SNHLY and CDR2 is FYNNEI. Written as DNA, the CDR3 is TGTGCCAGCAGTGAACCTTCGTTAGTCCTTAGCACAGATACGCAGTATTTT. It encodes CASSEPSLVLSTDTQYF.

The rearrangement uses TRBV19 and TRBJ2-2; D unresolved. CDR3 length: 13 amino acids. V shed 8 bases and J shed 3 bases, with 10 bases lying between them. The V gene's germline CDR1 is LNHDA and CDR2 SQIVND (reference sequence). The CDR3 loop reads CASSKGDTGELFF. As DNA, the CDR3 is TGTGCCAGTTCTAAGGGTGACACCGGGGAGCTGTTTTTT.

V gene TRBV5-6 combines with J gene TRBJ2-7, with 9 bases identical to TRBD2. Trimming at V came to 4 bases and at J to 2 bases, leaving 4 bases not matched to a gene. CDR1 is SGHDT and CDR2 is YYEEEE in the germline V gene. The CDR3 is made up of 14 amino acids. CDR3 coding DNA: TGTGCCAGCAGCGGAAGCGGGGGGACCTACGAGCAGTACTTC. Encoded protein: CASSGSGGTYEQYF.

The chain has TRBV2 and TRBJ2-1; 8 nucleotides agree with TRBD2. Trimming cost V 8 bases and J 8 bases; bases outside gene matches: 8. Per the germline V gene, CDR1 is SNHLY and CDR2 is FYNNEI. The CDR3 sequence is 13 residues long. The CDR3 DNA reads TGTGCCAGCGGAAGACGGGAGGGGTATGAGCAGTTCTTC. Its translation: CASGRREGYEQFF.

This clonotype came up many times. This chain connects TRBV19 to TRBJ2-7; D tentatively fits TRBD1 or TRBD2 (9 bases each). The germline V and J ends were trimmed by 10 bases and 2 bases, with 21 bases remaining between them. The CDR3 has 15 amino acids. CDR1 and CDR2 (germline): LNHDA, SQIVND (reference sequence). For the CDR3, the DNA is TGTGCCACCACTGCGGGAGGGACAGGGCCCTACGAGCAGTACTTC. Its protein is CATTAGGTGPYEQYF.

The chain has TRBV11-3 and TRBJ1-1; the D is unclear. The V end lost 1 base, the J end lost 1 base, and 7 bases lay between the germline ends. Germline values: CDR1 SGHNT, CDR2 YENEEA. The CDR3 has 14 amino acids. In nucleotides, the CDR3 is TGTGCCAGCAGCTTAGTACGGGAGAACACTGAAGCTTTCTTT. This gives the protein CASSLVRENTEAFF.

The rearrangement links TRBV5-1 to TRBJ2-1, with 9 bases fitting TRBD1. This CDR3 spans 16 amino acids. From germline, CDR1 is SGHRS and CDR2 YFSETQ. Unmatched junction bases numbered 7, after V lost 3 bases and J lost 3 bases. CDR3 in amino acids: CASSWEDRGNYNEQFF. The CDR3 DNA reads as TGCGCCAGCAGCTGGGAGGACAGGGGAAACTACAATGAGCAGTTCTTC.

About this clonotype itself: A much larger clone is a single base away; this may be a read error. The V gene is TRBV7-6, the J gene TRBJ2-3, with D perhaps matching TRBD1 (5 bases). Germline lookup yields CDR1 SGHVS and CDR2 FNYEAQ. This CDR3 region has 18 residues. The CDR3 region has the DNA TGTGCCAGCAGCTTATATATCCCCCTCCAGGGCCGCACAGATGCGCAGTATTTT. Encoded protein: CASSLYIPLQGRTDAQYF.

The chain recombines TRBV20-1 with TRBJ2-7; TRBD2 aligns across 14 bases. V lost 5 bases to trimming and J lost 3 bases; unmatched junction nucleotides: 3. The CDR3 extends over 14 amino acids. The germline gives CDR1 DFQATT, CDR2 SNEGSKA (reference sequence). The CDR3 sequence: CSADGTSGGYEQYF. In DNA, the CDR3 is TGCAGTGCTGATGGGACTAGCGGGGGCTACGAGCAGTACTTC.

This clonotype was detected a few times. This chain uses TRBV7-9 with TRBJ2-3, with D unresolved. V gave up 5 bases and J gave up 3 bases, with 18 bases separating them. CDR1 is SEHNR and CDR2 is FQNEAQ in the germline V gene (reference sequence). This CDR3 has 16 residues. This chain's CDR3 is CASSDHTRAPTDTQYF. The CDR3 DNA follows: TGTGCCAGCAGCGACCATACCCGGGCCCCTACAGATACGCAGTATTTT.

The gene calls are TRBV7-8 and TRBJ1-4, with a possible D match to TRBD1 (5 bases). The germline V and J ends were trimmed by 5 bases and 7 bases, with 17 bases remaining between them. The CDR3 runs 15 residues. Germline V gene sequence: CDR1 SGHVS, CDR2 FQNEAQ. For the CDR3, the DNA is TGTGCCAGCAGCCAAGAAAGGGGCAGAGGTGAAAAACTGTTTTTT. This translates into CASSQERGRGEKLFF.

In its sample, this clonotype was seen a few times. The chain combines TRBV30 with TRBJ1-2; 12 bases map to TRBD1. CDR3 length equals 15 residues. V gave up 1 base and J gave up 8 bases; unmatched junction bases: 8. Germline V gives CDR1 GTSNPN, CDR2 SVGIG (reference sequence). In nucleotides, the CDR3 is TGTGCCTGGAGTGCCTGGGACAGGGGGCTAAGAGGCTACACCTTC. Translated, it gives CAWSAWDRGLRGYTF.

This clonotype was found many times. This sequence joins TRBV25-1 and TRBJ1-4; D may be TRBD1 (5 bases). The CDR3 loop spans 13 amino acids. Per the germline V gene, CDR1 is MGHDK and CDR2 is SYGVNS. V lost 10 bases and J 8 bases, leaving 17 bases between the germline ends. CDR3: CATRDPQGEKLFF. The CDR3 DNA reads as TGTGCCACCCGGGACCCACAAGGGGAAAAACTGTTTTTT.

The chain links TRBV2 to TRBJ1-5; D gene ambiguous. CDR1 and CDR2 (germline): SNHLY, FYNNEI. V was clipped by 3 bases and J by 0 bases, with 6 bases between them. The CDR3 is 14 residues long. For the CDR3, the DNA is TGTGCCAGCAGTGAGATGAATAGCAATCAGCCCCAGCATTTT. Protein sequence: CASSEMNSNQPQHF. Filled out from reference TRBV2 and TRBJ1-5, the complete variable domain reads EPEVTQTPSHQVTQMGQEVILRCVPISNHLYFYWYRQILGQKVEFLVSFYNNEISEKSEIFDDQFSVERPDGSNFTLKIRSTKLEDSAMYFCASSEMNSNQPQHFGDGTRLSIL.

The V gene is TRBV10-3, the J gene TRBJ1-2, with a tentative D call TRBD1 (5 bases). CDR3 length equals 15 residues. Germline loops: CDR1 ENHRY, CDR2 SYGVKD. V lost 3 bases and J lost 4, with 15 bases in between. DNA for the CDR3: TGTGCCATCAGTGACTCTAGGGGATATGGCTATGGCTACACCTTC. This codes for CAISDSRGYGYGYTF.

This chain connects TRBV5-1 to TRBJ1-4; D is perhaps TRBD1 (6 bases). The CDR3 extends over 14 amino acids. Looked up from germline, CDR1 is SGHRS and CDR2 is YFSETQ. The V gene lost 5 bases and the J gene lost 0 bases, with 8 bases spanning the gap. CDR3 sequence (DNA): TGCGCCAGCAGACAGGGCTCAACTAATGAAAAACTGTTTTTT. Protein: CASRQGSTNEKLFF.

The rearrangement joins TRBV10-1 to TRBJ1-5; D possibly corresponds to TRBD1 (5 bases). Germline V gene data show CDR1 as WNHNN and CDR2 as SYGVQD (reference sequence). Trimming removed 4 bases at V and 5 bases at J, with 9 bases between. The CDR3 extends over 13 amino acids. The CDR3 sequence: CASSGGFDQPQHF. The CDR3 region has the DNA TGCGCCAGCAGTGGGGGCTTCGATCAGCCCCAGCATTTT.

V gene TRBV24-1 combines with J gene TRBJ1-1; 10 bases line up with TRBD1. V shed 7 bases, J shed 0 bases, and the junction held 4 bases outside the gene matches. The germline gives CDR1 KGHDR, CDR2 SFDVKD. This CDR3 comprises 15 residues. The CDR3 reads CATRGQGLMNTEAFF. The CDR3 nucleotides read TGTGCCACCAGGGGACAGGGGCTTATGAACACTGAAGCTTTCTTT.

This clonotype was seen just once. This rearrangement joins TRBV12-3 or TRBV12-4 to TRBJ2-5, with 8 bases matching TRBD2. V gave up 2 bases and J gave up 1 base; unmatched junction bases: 9. CDR3 length: 17 residues. CDR3 protein: CASSLSRLAGRQETQYF. In DNA form, the CDR3 reads TGTGCCAGCAGTTTAAGCAGGCTAGCGGGCCGCCAAGAGACCCAGTACTTC.

This clonotype showed up many times. V gene TRBV2 combines with J gene TRBJ2-6; 7 bases line up with TRBD1. Trimming removed 5 bases from V and 0 bases from J; junction bases left unmatched: 4. CDR1 is SNHLY, CDR2 FYNNEI, per germline. The CDR3 has 16 residues. For the CDR3, the DNA is TGTGCCAGCAGTTGGGACAGCAACTCTGGGGCCAACGTCCTGACTTTC. It specifies CASSWDSNSGANVLTF.

This chain joins TRBV9 and TRBJ1-1; D remains ambiguous. With 3 bases removed from V and 9 bases from J, the gap between germline ends came to 9 bases. The CDR3 spans 11 residues. Germline V CDR1 and CDR2: SGDLS, YYNGEE. As DNA, the CDR3 is TGTGCCAGCAGCGATTCGACCCAAGCTTTCTTT. This encodes CASSDSTQAFF. The entire variable domain, with the rest obtained from reference TRBV9 and TRBJ1-1, is as follows: DSGVTQTPKHLITATGQRVTLRCSPRSGDLSVYWYQQSLDQGLQFLIQYYNGEERAKGNILERFSAQQFPDLHSELNLSSLELGDSALYFCASSDSTQAFFGQGTRLTVV.

This clonotype was picked up many times. The rearrangement joins TRBV5-1 to TRBJ2-7, with 8 bases that match TRBD1. CDR1 and CDR2 from the germline V gene are SGHRS and YFSETQ. Unmatched junction bases numbered 22, after V lost 0 bases and J lost 5 bases. The CDR3 has 20 amino acids. The CDR3 here is CASSLAPNRDRQPPIHEQYF. The CDR3, as DNA: TGCGCCAGCAGCTTGGCGCCGAATCGGGACAGGCAGCCTCCTATCCACGAGCAGTACTTC.